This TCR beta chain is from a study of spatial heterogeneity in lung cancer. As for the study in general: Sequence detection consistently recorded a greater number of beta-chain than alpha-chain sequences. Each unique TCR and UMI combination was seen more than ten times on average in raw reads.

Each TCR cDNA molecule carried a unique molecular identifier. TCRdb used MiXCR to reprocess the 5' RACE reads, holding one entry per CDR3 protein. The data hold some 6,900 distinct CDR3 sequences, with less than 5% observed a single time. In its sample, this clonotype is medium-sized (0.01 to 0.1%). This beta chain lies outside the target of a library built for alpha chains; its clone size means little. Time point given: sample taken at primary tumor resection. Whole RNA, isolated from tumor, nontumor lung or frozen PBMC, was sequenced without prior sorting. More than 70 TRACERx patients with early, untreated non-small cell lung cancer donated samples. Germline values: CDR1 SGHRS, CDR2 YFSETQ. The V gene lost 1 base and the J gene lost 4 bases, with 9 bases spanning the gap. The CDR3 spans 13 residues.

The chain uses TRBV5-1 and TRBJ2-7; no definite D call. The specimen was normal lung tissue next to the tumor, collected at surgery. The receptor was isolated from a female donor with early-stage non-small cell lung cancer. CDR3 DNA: TGCGCCAGCAGCTTGTCGGACGGATACGAGCAGTACTTC. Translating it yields CASSLSDGYEQYF. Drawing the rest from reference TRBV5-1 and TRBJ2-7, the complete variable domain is KAGVTQTPRYLIKTRGQQVTLSCSPISGHRSVSWYQQTPGQGLQFLFEYFSETQRNKGNFPGRFSGRQFSNSRSEMNVSTLELGDSALYLCASSLSDGYEQYFGPGTRLTVT.